The 8 T cell receptor beta chains below were found in one sample sequenced in a study of shared clonotypes between healthy human individuals. The data were produced by immunoSEQ multiplex PCR, yet TCRdb's version contains in-frame clones alone and is incomplete. The sample has 1,500,000 or so clones, roughly 96% seen once. The sample comprised naive CD4+ T cells sorted from blood. This sample's subset: CD45RA+ positively selected. The receptors were sampled from a man aged 25-45 years in good health.

The V call is TRBV27, the J call TRBJ2-7; TRBD1 might be the D (6 bases). V was shortened by 4 bases and J by 6 bases, with 13 bases between the two germline ends. CDR1 MNHEY and CDR2 SMNVEV come from the germline V gene (reference sequence). The CDR3 runs 13 residues. For the CDR3, the DNA is TGTGCCAGCAGTTCCCAGGGGTCGGGCGAGCAGTACTTC. Translation gives CASSSQGSGEQYF.

On this clone itself: The identical CDR3 is also encoded by other nucleotide sequences in the sample. The chain is built from TRBV20-1 and TRBJ2-1; no reliable D call. The CDR3 has 10 residues. Germline V CDR1 and CDR2: DFQATT, SNEGSKA (reference sequence). Trimming took off 6 bases at V and 7 bases at J, with 7 bases between the two ends. The CDR3, as DNA: TGCAGTGCAAGGAGAAATGAGCAGTTCTTC. It translates to CSARRNEQFF.

V and J are TRBV30 and TRBJ1-2; D perhaps matches TRBD1 (6 bases). The CDR3 totals 11 residues. Germline V gene lookup returns CDR1 GTSNPN and CDR2 SVGIG (reference sequence). The germline V and J ends were trimmed by 3 bases and 7 bases, with 9 bases remaining between them. CDR3 DNA: TGTGCCTGGAGGGCAGGGGCTGGCTACACCTTC. Its translation is CAWRAGAGYTF.

Only one count was recorded for this clone. This sequence joins TRBV5-4 and TRBJ2-7; D possibly matches TRBD1 or TRBD2 (5 bases each). Germline assignment: CDR1 SGHNT and CDR2 YYREEE (reference sequence). Trimming removed 5 bases from V and 2 bases from J, with 23 bases in between. The CDR3 length is 17 residues. CDR3 sequence: CASSFGGAGGGAYEQYF. The CDR3 DNA reads TGTGCCAGCAGTTTTGGGGGAGCCGGAGGCGGTGCCTACGAGCAGTACTTC.

The chain carries TRBV12-2 and TRBJ1-3. TRBV12-2 is termed a pseudogene. The CDR3 contains 15 residues. The CDR3 protein is CASRITSHRGNTIYF. The CDR3 coding sequence is TGTGCAAGTCGCATTACCAGTCATAGAGGAAACACCATATATTTT.

The V and J genes are TRBV2 and TRBJ1-5; D is perhaps TRBD1 (5 bases). The V end lost 6 bases, the J end lost 0 bases, and 15 bases lay between the germline ends. CDR3 length: 16 residues. The germline CDR1 and CDR2 sequences are SNHLY and FYNNEI. CDR3 loop: CASRAGHKNSNQPQHF. As DNA, the CDR3 is TGTGCCAGCAGGGCCGGACACAAAAATAGCAATCAGCCCCAGCATTTT.

As to this clone: Compared with germline, one end of the junction differs, possibly owing to a read error. This chain joins TRBV4-1 and TRBJ1-1, with no clear D. From germline, CDR1 is MGHRA and CDR2 YSYEKL. The CDR3 is 17 residues long. As DNA, the CDR3 is TGCGCCAACAGCCAAGATATAGACGGAACGGTGAACACTGAAGCTTTCTTT. Protein product: CANSQDIDGTVNTEAFF.

The rearrangement uses TRBV6-1 and TRBJ2-7, with 9 bases fitting TRBD1. The V gene end was trimmed by 4 bases and the J gene end by 2 bases; junction bases not matched to a gene: 9. Per germline, CDR1 MNHNS and CDR2 SASEGT. The CDR3 contains 16 residues. Written as DNA, the CDR3 is TGTGCCAGCAGTGCCCTCACAGGGGGCGCGACCTACGAGCAGTACTTC. Translating it yields CASSALTGGATYEQYF.